The TCR beta chain under discussion was sequenced for a study of T cell responses to AZD1222 COVID-19 vaccine. Whole-study findings and limits: Repertoire sampling was restricted to post-peak T cell response timepoints. The CD4 TCRs associated with vaccination extended across spike and predominated at 160-218 and 743-854. A reported finding is that nearly half of spike-specific TCRs target unmutated variant regions.

In regard to this clone: Antigen: not known.

TCRdb's table, derived via immunoSEQ multiplex PCR, lists solely in-frame clones and lacks some. The table has some 150,000 clones, 80% to 95% seen once. The specimen comprised peripheral blood, sampled 28 days after the second AZD1222 dose. The origin of this receptor is an adult who received the AZD1222 COVID-19 vaccine.

The CDR3, as DNA: TGCGCCAGCAGCGGAAGTAGCACAGATACGCAGTATTTT. As protein: CASSGSSTDTQYF. The J gene is TRBJ2-3, the V gene TRBV5-1; D is unclear. The CDR3 runs 13 residues. Germline V gives CDR1 SGHRS, CDR2 YFSETQ. With 4 bases removed from V and 0 bases from J, the gap between germline ends came to 6 bases. The full variable domain, in which reference TRBV5-1 and TRBJ2-3 provide the parts outside the CDR3, is KAGVTQTPRYLIKTRGQQVTLSCSPISGHRSVSWYQQTPGQGLQFLFEYFSETQRNKGNFPGRFSGRQFSNSRSEMNVSTLELGDSALYLCASSGSSTDTQYFGPGTRLTVL.